This TCR beta chain was identified during a study of human T cells and chemical hapten exposure (dated by TCRdb to the early 2020s). About the full investigation: For sensitization, 2% DPC in acetone was applied to a 2 cm by 2 cm area of upper inner arm skin. Throughout the approximately 25-week study period, patients were also given weekly therapeutic DPC doses on the scalp. Patch testing was performed on the upper back with Finn chambers containing 0.01% DPC, and the patch tests were scored after 6 days according to International Contact Dermatitis Research Group standards. The mostly female patient cohort included alopecia areata with under or over 50% scalp involvement, alopecia totalis and alopecia universalis. Libraries were combined into a pool for sequencing, and differences in TCR yield between samples came mainly from small differences in library volumes within the pool. Peripheral blood TCR repertoire changes were tracked in vivo in alopecia patients during primary and secondary sensitization to the hapten diphenylcyclopropenone (DPC). Blood was sampled from patients pre-sensitization (week 0) and at 2, 6 and about 24 weeks after DPC sensitization. Twenty-nine alopecia patients provided blood for TCR sequencing at one to four time points (pre-sensitization, 2, 6 and 24 weeks). Overall results and qualifications from the work: After repeated subsampling, the strength of the expansion versus patch-test correlation and the threshold at which it became significant changed. Because all patients had alopecia, a presumed autoimmune disease, the immune response of the patients might differ from that of healthy individuals. DPC sensitization did not change the number of TCRs with a frequency above 1 in 1000, and there was no evidence of changes in global repertoire structure. Expanded TCRs formed significantly more large CDR3 similarity clusters than pre-sensitization or healthy control sets, consistent with antigen-driven responses. A positive correlation was found between the number of PT1 expanded TCRs and patch test score, with significance reached at thresholds 8, 16 and 32 but not 4.

The sample holds a few counts of this clonotype. Its recognized antigen is unknown. No base quality information exists; no much larger clone differs at one position. The CDR3 runs 14 amino acids, cysteine and phenylalanine included. Here the CDR3 DNA is all that survives: 42 bases in frame from base 1. CDR1 and CDR2 are read off the germline V gene (reference sequence) as SGHKS and YYEKEE. Between the V and J ends, shortened by 6 bases and 4 bases respectively, the junction contains 17 bases. The library was built by means of RACE. Sequencing took place on a NextSeq 500. Library preparation attached unique molecular identifiers to individual cDNA molecules for quantitative, reproducible TCR counting. From each blood RNA sample, both TCR alpha and TCR beta chains were sequenced. Turning to the authors' computational methods: Samples had a median of 95,638 TCRs, with a range from about 23,224 to 750,000. The Decombinator software suite was used to annotate V, J and CDR3 in the TCR reads. Every sample was subsampled to the same number of TCRs (28,000) for the PS versus PT1 abundance plots. Expanded TCRs were defined as absent before sensitization and observed at least eight times at the 2-week time point. TCRdb reprocessing: public reads trimmed at Q25 with fastp, clones called with MiXCR, in-frame beta chains kept. Duplicate CDR3 protein sequences are folded into a single record with the most common DNA and genes. Here the V and J calls rest on TCRdb's processing, not on the authors' analysis. This sample is represented by some 150,000 distinct CDR3 sequences; over 9.5% of them were singletons. About 1.3% of the sample lies in the top ten.

The time point label of this sample denotes: patch test 2, 6 weeks after DPC sensitization. Taken with the paper, the label for treatment or condition translates to: therapeutic diphenylcyclopropenone sensitization with weekly scalp DPC. At each patch-test visit, blood was drawn before the patch test was applied. Patients were considered eligible if aged 18 to 70, diagnosed with alopecia and deemed suitable for DPC therapy, and patients were excluded if pregnant. Total RNA was extracted from unfractionated whole blood that had been collected in Tempus Blood RNA tubes. The material was whole blood, obtained in connection with sensitization to the hapten diphenylcyclopropenone (DPC). This clonotype was sampled from a woman aged 50 to 60 with alopecia areata. Some clones in this sample may be carry-over from other donors' samples. Rearrangement joined TRBV5-5 to TRBJ2-7; TRBD1 could be the D gene, as 6 bases match. The CDR3 protein sequence reads: CASTSQGIGYEQYF. The bases read TGTGCCAGCACTTCACAGGGTATCGGGTACGAGCAGTACTTC.